The T cell receptor beta chain described here comes from a study of T cells after yellow fever vaccination. Study observations and caveats: In post-booster samples, most primary-vaccination clones reappeared (approximately 95% CD4, about 90% CD8).

V was clipped by 5 bases and J by 2 bases; unmatched bases: 5. The V gene's germline CDR1 is SGHTA and CDR2 FQGTGA. This CDR3 has 16 residues. About this clonotype: What it recognizes is unknown.

MiXCR, run by TCRdb on the 5' RACE reads, gives a single entry per CDR3 protein. This table holds 300,000 to 350,000 distinct CDR3 sequences, roughly 8.3% found once. This clonotype was obtained from a man aged 18-30 years who received the YFV17D yellow fever vaccine. The chain couples TRBV7-3 to TRBJ2-3; 12 nucleotides align to TRBD2. Sequencing was performed on PBMCs, taken roughly 46 days after the first yellow fever vaccination. The CDR3 protein is CASSPGLAGFTDTQYF. The CDR3 DNA is TGTGCCAGCAGCCCCGGACTAGCGGGGTTCACAGATACGCAGTATTTT.